A single T cell receptor beta chain is shown here with its context. Its antigen is unknown. A much larger clone differs from this one at a single base, so this may be a read error. The sample originates from a study of blood T cells in healthy people across ages. Overall study findings and caveats: Comparison with aged donors showed that long-lived donors had more naive CD4+ cells and higher diversity.

A sample-barcoded 5' primer and a J-beta primer mix were used in a second PCR of roughly 7 to 12 cycles. TCRdb redid the calling of the 5' RACE reads with MiXCR, one entry per CDR3 protein. There are around 2 million distinct CDR3 sequences in the sample; about 39% occur only once, and 20% to 25% lies in the top ten. The CDR3 is made up of 16 amino acids. Trimming cost V 7 bases and J 8 bases; bases outside gene matches: 16. The chain uses TRBV12-3 or TRBV12-4 and TRBJ2-1; the match to TRBD2 covers 8 bases. This sequence originates from a human donor in good health. The sample consisted of blood. CDR3 DNA sequence: TGTGCCAGCACCGTCGTCTTCGGGGGGGCCGGGCATGAGCAGTTCTTC. It encodes CASTVVFGGAGHEQFF.